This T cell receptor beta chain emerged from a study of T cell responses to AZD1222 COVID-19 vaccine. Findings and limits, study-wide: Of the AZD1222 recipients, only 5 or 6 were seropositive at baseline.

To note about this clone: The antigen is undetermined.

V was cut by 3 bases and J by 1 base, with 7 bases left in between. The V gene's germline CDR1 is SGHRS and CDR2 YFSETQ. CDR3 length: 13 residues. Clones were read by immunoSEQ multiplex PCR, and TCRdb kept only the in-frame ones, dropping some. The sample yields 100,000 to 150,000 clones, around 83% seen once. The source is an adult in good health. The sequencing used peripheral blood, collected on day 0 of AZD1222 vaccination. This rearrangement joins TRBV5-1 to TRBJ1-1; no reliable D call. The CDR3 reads CASSWTQNTEAFF. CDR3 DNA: TGCGCCAGCAGCTGGACGCAGAACACTGAAGCTTTCTTT.